This T cell receptor beta chain stems from a study of blood T cell repertoires in COVID-19. The wider study: Sources were T cells, B-cell-depleted T cells, or PBMCs; the material itself was cDNA or gDNA.

Study processing details: Nucleated cell number was recorded as an estimate derived from reference gene primer amplification. Using immunoSEQ multiplex PCR, the repertoire was profiled, and TCRdb retains in-frame clones only, with some absent. V and J calls plus clone size are reproduced from that table; the DNA served to infer D and trimming. Altogether some 80,000 clones are present, about 88% being singletons, with the ten largest covering roughly a sixth. This clone was found a few times. This CDR3 has 16 amino acids. Trimming pared 0 bases from V and 4 bases from J, leaving 16 bases between. Germline V gene sequence: CDR1 SGHTS, CDR2 YDEGEE.

The rearrangement joins TRBV5-8 to TRBJ1-2; D is unclear. This TCR was sampled from a human donor in a cohort sampled during active COVID-19. Sequenced sample: peripheral blood. CDR3 region: CASSLGRGSNLYGYTF. CDR3 DNA sequence: TGTGCCAGCAGCTTGGGTCGAGGAAGTAACCTCTATGGCTACACCTTC.